Given below is one TCR beta chain in context. Its target is not known. The sample is drawn from a study of OX40 agonist ivuxolimab in advanced cancers. Notes on the study in general: Circulating CD4+ and CD8+ T cells showed clonal expansion by week 6 at 0.1 to 3.0 mg/kg. The work left the antigen specificity of expanded peripheral T cells undetermined.

The CDR3 has 17 amino acids. V shed 3 bases, J shed 5 bases, and the junction held 13 bases outside the gene matches. Per the germline V gene, CDR1 is SGHVS and CDR2 is FQNEAQ. Profiled with immunoSEQ multiplex PCR; TCRdb holds only in-frame clones, not every one. This sample has 45,000 to 55,000 clones, with approximately 94% found just once. This receptor was taken from an adult with an advanced solid tumor such as melanoma, head and neck, liver or kidney cancer. Sequences were derived from CD4+ or CD8+ T cells sorted from blood, sampled in a trial of the OX40 agonist ivuxolimab. J is TRBJ1-5 and V is TRBV7-8, with 7 bases identical to TRBD1. This chain's CDR3 is CASSLSPTGLNDQPQHF. Here the CDR3 DNA reads TGTGCCAGCAGCTTGAGCCCGACAGGGTTAAACGATCAGCCCCAGCATTTT.